Below are 25 T cell receptor beta chains sequenced from a single sample in a study of shared clonotypes between healthy human individuals. The method was immunoSEQ multiplex PCR; TCRdb's version includes in-frame clones alone and lacks a portion of them. Of over a million clones listed, approximately 97% are singletons. Sample: naive CD4+ T cells sorted from blood. Subset defined: CD45RA+ positively selected. All receptors derive from a man in his thirties or forties in good health.

The chain uses TRBV2 and TRBJ1-5; 8 bases are shared with TRBD1. This CDR3 has 15 amino acids. Germline CDR1 SNHLY, CDR2 FYNNEI. V was pared by 5 bases and J by 3 bases, with 6 bases of the junction left unmatched. The CDR3: CASSPRQGYNQPQHF. The CDR3 DNA reads TGTGCCAGCAGTCCAAGACAGGGGTACAATCAGCCCCAGCATTTT.

The chain has TRBV10-3 and TRBJ2-5; 7 bases line up with TRBD1. CDR1 and CDR2 from the germline V gene are ENHRY and SYGVKD. CDR3 length equals 14 residues. The J segment lost 1 base and the V segment lost 4 bases, leaving 3 bases of the junction unmatched. CDR3: CAISVQGSQETQYF. The CDR3, as DNA: TGTGCCATCAGTGTACAGGGGTCCCAAGAGACCCAGTACTTC.

CDR3 nucleotide sequence: TGTGCCAGCACCCAGCGGGAGGGCCTATATACGCAGTATTTT. Translating gives CASTQREGLYTQYF. The gene calls are TRBV2 and TRBJ2-3, with 10 bases that match TRBD2. J gave up 7 bases and V 7 bases, and 8 bases lay outside the gene matches. From germline, CDR1 is SNHLY and CDR2 FYNNEI. CDR3 length: 14 residues.

The chain links TRBV27 to TRBJ1-5; 7 bases are shared with TRBD1. Trimming removed 6 bases from V and 2 bases from J; junction bases left unmatched: 7. The CDR3 has 15 amino acids. Per the germline V gene, CDR1 is MNHEY and CDR2 is SMNVEV (reference sequence). For the CDR3, the DNA is TGTGCCAGCAGACCCGGAGGGGGCGGCAATCAGCCCCAGCATTTT. Protein: CASRPGGGGNQPQHF.

The rearrangement joins TRBV7-3 to TRBJ1-1; 7 bases map to TRBD1. CDR1 is SGHTA, CDR2 FQGTGA, per germline. The V gene end was trimmed by 3 bases and the J gene end by 4 bases; junction bases not matched to a gene: 2. The CDR3 runs 13 residues. The CDR3 here is CASSFRQGTEAFF. CDR3 DNA sequence: TGTGCCAGCAGCTTCAGACAGGGCACTGAAGCTTTCTTT.

This sequence joins TRBV7-6 and TRBJ2-1; TRBD2 agrees at 12 bases. This CDR3 comprises 16 residues. CDR1 SGHVS and CDR2 FNYEAQ come from the germline V gene. The trim removed 5 bases at V and 9 bases at J, leaving 11 bases unmatched. The CDR3 loop is CASSPFLAGGPGEQFF. CDR3 sequence (DNA): TGTGCCAGCAGCCCGTTTCTAGCGGGAGGGCCGGGTGAGCAGTTCTTC.

V usage is TRBV30 and J usage is TRBJ2-7, with TRBD2 matching over 9 bases. V lost 7 bases, J lost 4 bases, and 14 bases stayed unmatched. Looked up from germline, CDR1 is GTSNPN and CDR2 is SVGIG (reference sequence). The CDR3 runs to 15 residues. The CDR3 DNA sequence: TGTGCCTTACGGTTAGCGGGAGCCGGCGGATACGAGCAGTACTTC. This translates into CALRLAGAGGYEQYF.

The V and J genes are TRBV30 and TRBJ2-3; 8 nucleotides align to TRBD2. The CDR3 covers 18 residues. Germline trimming cut 0 bases from V and 4 bases from J; bases unmatched to any gene: 15. CDR1 GTSNPN and CDR2 SVGIG come from the germline V gene (reference sequence). In DNA form, the CDR3 reads TGTGCCTGGAGTGTAATAGTTTTGTCTAGCGGGTGCCCAGATACGCAGTATTTT. This codes for CAWSVIVLSSGCPDTQYF.

The gene calls are TRBV2 and TRBJ2-3; TRBD2 aligns across 10 bases. CDR1 is SNHLY and CDR2 is FYNNEI in the germline V gene. V shed 6 bases, J shed 2 bases, and the junction held 20 bases outside the gene matches. The CDR3 contains 20 residues. In nucleotides, the CDR3 is TGTGCCAGCAGCTATCCCGAAGAAGGACTAGCGGTTACTCCCACAGATACGCAGTATTTT. It translates to CASSYPEEGLAVTPTDTQYF.

The chain combines TRBV11-2 with TRBJ2-7, with D possibly being TRBD1 (5 bases). The germline gives CDR1 SGHAT, CDR2 FQNNGV. The CDR3 length is 14 residues. V was clipped by 0 bases and J by 5 bases, with 11 bases between them. Here the CDR3 reads CASSLDRVGNEQYF. The CDR3 DNA sequence: TGTGCCAGCAGCTTAGACAGGGTAGGGAACGAGCAGTACTTC.

The CDR3 reads CASSEVGRSLEQFF. The CDR3 DNA reads as TGTGCCAGCAGTGAGGTGGGGCGCTCCCTTGAGCAGTTCTTC. The rearrangement links TRBV6-1 to TRBJ2-1, with D perhaps matching TRBD1 (5 bases). Trimming removed 3 bases at V and 9 bases at J, with 15 bases between. The germline V gene encodes CDR1 MNHNS and CDR2 SASEGT. This CDR3 region has 14 residues.

The rearrangement uses TRBV28 and TRBJ1-4; a possible D gene is TRBD1 (5 bases). CDR1 and CDR2 from the germline V gene are MDHEN and SYDVKM. The CDR3 totals 14 residues. With 7 bases removed from V and 8 bases from J, the gap between germline ends came to 17 bases. As DNA, the CDR3 is TGTGCCAGCATAAGGGCGGGGGGGGACGAAAAACTGTTTTTT. This gives the protein CASIRAGGDEKLFF.

V usage is TRBV11-2 and J usage is TRBJ1-4, with D possibly TRBD1 on 5 matching bases. The CDR3 extends over 16 amino acids. CDR1 and CDR2 from the germline V gene are SGHAT and FQNNGV. V was trimmed by 1 base and J by 7 bases, leaving 16 bases between them. CDR3 bases: TGTGCCAGCAGCTTAGTTGGGGGAGTGATAAGTGAAAAACTGTTTTTT. As protein: CASSLVGGVISEKLFF.

The chain couples TRBV11-2 to TRBJ2-2; TRBD2 matches 13 bases. The CDR3 runs to 17 residues. V lost 5 bases to trimming and J lost 8 bases; unmatched junction nucleotides: 11. CDR1 and CDR2 (germline): SGHAT, FQNNGV. DNA of the CDR3: TGTGCCAGCAGCCCCCGACTAGCGGGAGGCGGGTCTGGGGAGCTGTTTTTT. Translation: CASSPRLAGGGSGELFF.

This rearrangement joins TRBV18 to TRBJ2-7; D is unresolved. The CDR3 extends over 10 amino acids. Per germline, CDR1 KGHSH and CDR2 LQKENI. The V gene lost 7 bases and the J gene lost 3 bases, with 4 bases spanning the gap. CDR3 residues: CASCSYEQYF. CDR3 in DNA: TGTGCCAGCTGTAGCTACGAGCAGTACTTC.

The V gene is TRBV28, the J gene TRBJ1-2; 12 bases are a match to TRBD1. With V trimmed by 1 base and J by 7 bases, 7 bases remained unmatched. This CDR3 is built from 16 residues. The germline V gene encodes CDR1 MDHEN and CDR2 SYDVKM. CDR3 amino acids: CASSLFRDRGPGGYTF. The CDR3 DNA is TGTGCCAGCAGTTTATTCCGGGACAGGGGGCCGGGTGGCTACACCTTC.

The chain uses TRBV2 and TRBJ2-3, with D perhaps matching TRBD2 (5 bases). The CDR3 is 14 residues long. V dropped 6 bases and J dropped 0 bases, with 10 bases sitting between them. Looked up from germline, CDR1 is SNHLY and CDR2 is FYNNEI. The CDR3: CASRQKRSTDTQYF. The CDR3 DNA reads TGTGCCAGCAGGCAGAAGCGGAGCACAGATACGCAGTATTTT.

The CDR3 DNA follows: TGTGCCAGCTCAATAAAAGGCGGGACCACGGGAAGCTCCTACAATGAGCAGTTCTTC. This sequence encodes CASSIKGGTTGSSYNEQFF. V and J are TRBV18 and TRBJ2-1; D may be TRBD2 (6 bases). The ends were cut back, 5 bases at V and 0 bases at J, with 23 bases in the middle. The CDR3 is made up of 19 amino acids. Germline V gene lookup returns CDR1 KGHSH and CDR2 LQKENI.

The chain carries TRBV7-8 and TRBJ2-2; possibly TRBD1 for D (5 bases). Trimming stripped 2 bases from V and 2 bases from J, with 15 bases between. Germline CDR1 is SGHVS and CDR2 is FQNEAQ. CDR3 length: 17 residues. CDR3 sequence (DNA): TGTGCCAGCAGCTTATTTGGCCGGACACTTAACACCGGGGAGCTGTTTTTT. The encoded protein is CASSLFGRTLNTGELFF.

The CDR3 DNA sequence: TGCGCCAGCAGCTTGTTTCTAGGGGCCGATGACTACACCTTC. It encodes CASSLFLGADDYTF. This rearrangement joins TRBV5-1 to TRBJ1-2; TRBD1 is a possible D gene (5 bases). CDR1 is SGHRS and CDR2 is YFSETQ in the germline V gene. This CDR3 spans 14 amino acids. The ends were cut back, 1 base at V and 10 bases at J, with 17 bases in the middle.

This sequence joins TRBV18 and TRBJ1-2; TRBD1 agrees at 10 bases. Germline-derived CDR1 and CDR2 are KGHSH and LQKENI. V dropped 6 bases and J dropped 6; count of bases not matched to a gene: 10. This CDR3 has 15 residues. As DNA, the CDR3 is TGTGCCAGCTCCAGCATTCCCGGGACAGGGGATGGCTACACCTTC. Its translation: CASSSIPGTGDGYTF.

J is TRBJ1-4 and V is TRBV7-6; D gene ambiguous. Per germline, CDR1 SGHVS and CDR2 FNYEAQ. This CDR3 is 16 amino acids long. Deletions cut 1 base from V and 6 bases from J, with 15 bases between. CDR3 DNA: TGTGCCAGCAGCTTAGGAGCGGAGTTACTTCATGAAAAACTGTTTTTT. Its protein is CASSLGAELLHEKLFF.

This clone was seen a single time. V gene TRBV7-9 combines with J gene TRBJ2-5; D uncertain. There are 15 residues in the CDR3. Trimming removed 1 base from V and 0 bases from J, with 9 bases in between. CDR1 SEHNR and CDR2 FQNEAQ come from the germline V gene (reference sequence). The CDR3 bases are TGTGCCAGCAGCTTAGTCTTCGGGTACCAAGAGACCCAGTACTTC. Translated: CASSLVFGYQETQYF.

The V and J genes are TRBV29-1 and TRBJ1-1; no definite D call. Trimming stripped 2 bases from V and 0 bases from J, with 22 bases between. CDR3 length equals 18 residues. Germline V gene sequence: CDR1 SQVTM, CDR2 ANQGSEA. CDR3: CSVEPEPGDVIMNTEAFF. CDR3 DNA: TGCAGCGTTGAACCCGAGCCGGGAGACGTAATTATGAACACTGAAGCTTTCTTT.

The gene calls are TRBV2 and TRBJ2-7; D could derive from TRBD1 or TRBD2 (6 bases each). This CDR3 region has 14 residues. Germline V gene lookup returns CDR1 SNHLY and CDR2 FYNNEI. V lost 7 bases and J 2 bases, leaving 15 bases between the germline ends. The CDR3: CASIKEGGTYEQYF. CDR3 in DNA: TGTGCCAGCATCAAAGAGGGGGGTACCTACGAGCAGTACTTC.